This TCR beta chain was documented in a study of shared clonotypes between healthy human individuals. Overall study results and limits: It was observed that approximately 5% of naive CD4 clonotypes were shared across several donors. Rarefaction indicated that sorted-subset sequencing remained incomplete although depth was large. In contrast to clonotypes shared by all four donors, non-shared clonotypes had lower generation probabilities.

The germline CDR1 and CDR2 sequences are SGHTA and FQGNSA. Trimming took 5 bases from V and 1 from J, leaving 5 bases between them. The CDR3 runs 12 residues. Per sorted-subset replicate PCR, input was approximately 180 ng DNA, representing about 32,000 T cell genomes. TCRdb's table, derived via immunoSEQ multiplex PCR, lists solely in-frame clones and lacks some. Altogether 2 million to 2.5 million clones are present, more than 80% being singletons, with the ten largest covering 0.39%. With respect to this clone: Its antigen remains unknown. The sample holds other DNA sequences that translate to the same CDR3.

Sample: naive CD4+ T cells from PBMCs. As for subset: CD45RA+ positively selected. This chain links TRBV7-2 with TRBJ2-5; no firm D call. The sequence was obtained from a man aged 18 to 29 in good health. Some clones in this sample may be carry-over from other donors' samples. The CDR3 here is CASSLTQETQYF. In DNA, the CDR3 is TGTGCCAGCAGCCTAACCCAAGAGACCCAGTACTTC.